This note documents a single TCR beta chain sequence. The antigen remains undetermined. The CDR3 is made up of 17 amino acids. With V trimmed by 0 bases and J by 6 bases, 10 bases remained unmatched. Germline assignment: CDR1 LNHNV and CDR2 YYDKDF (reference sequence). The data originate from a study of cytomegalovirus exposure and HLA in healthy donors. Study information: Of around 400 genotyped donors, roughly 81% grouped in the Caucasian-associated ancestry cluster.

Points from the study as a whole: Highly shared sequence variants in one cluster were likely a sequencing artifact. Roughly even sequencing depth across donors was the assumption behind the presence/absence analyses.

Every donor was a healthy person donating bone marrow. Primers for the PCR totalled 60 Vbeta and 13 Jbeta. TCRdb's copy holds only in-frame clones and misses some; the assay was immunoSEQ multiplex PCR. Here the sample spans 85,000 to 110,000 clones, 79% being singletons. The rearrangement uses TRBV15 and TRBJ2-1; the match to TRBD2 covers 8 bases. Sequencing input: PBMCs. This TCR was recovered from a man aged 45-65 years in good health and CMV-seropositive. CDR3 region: CATSREEREKVGNEQFF. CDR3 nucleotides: TGTGCCACCAGCAGAGAAGAGCGGGAGAAGGTCGGCAATGAGCAGTTCTTC.